Listed below are T cell receptor beta chains from one sample, sequenced in a study of blood T cell repertoires in COVID-19. Sequenced by immunoSEQ multiplex PCR; TCRdb stores in-frame clones only, minus some. The table records 250,000 to 300,000 clones, around 86% of them present only once. Sequencing was done on a sample of PBMCs or T cells enriched from blood (not recorded which). The receptor set was obtained from a young man who had recovered from COVID-19. CDR3s include the opening cysteine and the closing phenylalanine or tryptophan. The order of the fields is clone size, D gene, J gene, V gene, CDR3 protein, CDR3 DNA. D genes are given only for firm matches. Not every row has a clone size; where given, it reads once, few, many or a size class.

-,-,TRBJ2-5,TRBV27,CASSSFPQGGQETQYF,TGTGCCAGCAGTAGTTTCCCCCAGGGCGGACAAGAGACCCAGTACTTC
-,TRBD1,TRBJ2-7,TRBV11-2,CASSPRTGVYEQYF,TGTGCCAGCAGCCCCCGGACAGGGGTCTACGAGCAGTACTTC
-,TRBD1,TRBJ1-1,TRBV30,CAWSTGQGRNTEAFF,TGTGCCTGGAGTACGGGACAGGGTAGGAACACTGAAGCTTTCTTT
-,-,TRBJ1-5,TRBV11-2,CASSLGLTFLGNQPQHF,TGTGCCAGCAGCTTAGGCCTAACCTTCCTGGGCAATCAGCCCCAGCATTTT
few,TRBD1,TRBJ1-2,TRBV5-1,CASGEGTGNLGYTF,TGCGCCAGCGGGGAAGGGACAGGGAATCTTGGCTACACCTTC
-,TRBD1,TRBJ1-1,TRBV6-5,CASTPLIQGEAFF,TGTGCCAGCACCCCCCTCATACAGGGGGAAGCTTTCTTT
once,-,TRBJ2-7,TRBV12-3/TRBV12-4,CASSLGGREYF,TGTGCCAGCAGTTTGGGGGGGCGGGAGTACTTC
-,-,TRBJ2-1,TRBV27,CASYGDNEQFF,TGTGCCAGCTACGGAGACAATGAGCAGTTCTTC
-,-,TRBJ1-1,TRBV5-1,CASSLAKQGVAAFF,TGCGCCAGCAGCTTGGCCAAACAGGGTGTAGCGGCTTTCTTT
-,-,TRBJ1-6,TRBV11-3,CASSSDSYYNSPLHF,TGTGCCAGCAGCTCGGACAGTTACTATAATTCACCCCTCCACTTT
-,TRBD2,TRBJ2-1,TRBV25-1,CASSVASGNGEQFF,TGTGCCAGCAGTGTTGCTAGCGGGAATGGTGAGCAGTTCTTC